This T cell receptor (beta chain) is drawn from a study of cytomegalovirus exposure and HLA in healthy donors. Study overall: Of the donors genotyped, about 410 in all, 75% to 85% fell in the Caucasian-associated ancestry cluster.

In regard to this clone: Its antigen is not known. Other DNA sequences within the sample encode an identical CDR3.

Points from the study as a whole: A prior analysis recorded that most TCR beta V segments were productive about 90% or about 30% of the time.

The germline V gene encodes CDR1 SGHNT and CDR2 YYREEE (reference sequence). The CDR3 covers 14 residues. V was pared by 0 bases and J by 2 bases, with 8 bases between. 13 Jbeta primers and 60 Vbeta primers were used for the PCR. Measured with immunoSEQ multiplex PCR; TCRdb has only the in-frame clones, and not every one. The table lists some 150,000 clones, around 77% of them singletons. The sequence came from a man aged 30 to 45 in good health and CMV-seropositive. The sequenced sample consisted of PBMCs. V usage is TRBV5-4 and J usage is TRBJ2-5; possible D gene TRBD1, 6 bases. This CDR3 reads CASSLGQAQETQYF. CDR3 DNA: TGTGCCAGCAGCTTGGGACAGGCACAAGAGACCCAGTACTTC.